Listed below are T cell receptor beta chains from one sample, sequenced in a study of B cell selection in AIRE deficiency. Sequenced by immunoSEQ multiplex PCR; TCRdb stores in-frame clones only, minus some. This repertoire shows 12,000 to 15,000 clones, about 92% found once; its top ten account for 0.85% to 1.2%. Sequencing used Tregs sorted from PBMCs. Source of these receptors: a human donor with AIRE deficiency. The CDR3 runs from the conserved cysteine through the conserved F or W. The order of the fields is D gene, V gene, CDR3 protein. D genes are given only for firm matches.

>TRBD2|TRBV5-6
CASSLRGLAYEQYF
>TRBD2|TRBV7-3
CASSFSGMADTQYF
>NA|TRBV20-1
CSASLETQYF
>TRBD2|TRBV19
CASSPGLAGGEQYF
>TRBD1|TRBV19
CASSIGDRVQPQHF
>NA|TRBV2
CASDYFGGGRREQYF
>NA|TRBV27
CASSLSGLRPHDEQFF
>TRBD1|TRBV19
CASSVQGVSYEQYF
>NA|TRBV29-1
CSTRTASYEQYF
>NA|TRBV19
CASTLFGGLNYGYTF
>TRBD2|TRBV18
CASSPLLAGNEQYF
>NA|TRBV28
CAILPGANQPQHF
>NA|TRBV18
CASSLAGVGYEQYF
>NA|TRBV28
CASTILVPAGELFF
>NA|TRBV25-1
CASSEFGGTAEAFF
>NA|TRBV7-2
CASSRPGNGELFF
>NA|TRBV30
CAWSAGTGTRNTEAFF
>NA|TRBV7-8
CASSARQTGELFF
>NA|TRBV5-4
CASSLNLRAGLTEAFF
>TRBD1|TRBV5-8
CASSFRGRGLQPQHF